This T cell receptor (beta chain) stems from a study of patients and donors after allogeneic stem cell transplantation. Using its own MiXCR run on the RT-PCR reads, TCRdb lists one record per CDR3 protein. The data contain approximately 150,000 distinct CDR3 sequences, about 24% of them singletons. V lost 0 bases and J 0 bases, leaving 7 bases between the germline ends. CDR1 and CDR2 (germline): SGHRS, YFSETQ. The CDR3 length is 14 residues. The chain has TRBV5-1 and TRBJ2-7; D perhaps matches TRBD2 (5 bases). This TCR came from a human donor who was either an allogeneic HSCT recipient or a stem cell or donor lymphocyte infusion donor (not recorded which). It is not recorded whose cells these are; they may come from a transplant donor. Sequenced material: blood, either unsorted or a sorted T cell fraction (not recorded which). CDR3 sequence: CASSLGGFSYEQYF. The DNA for the CDR3 is TGCGCCAGCAGCTTGGGCGGGTTCTCCTACGAGCAGTACTTC. The complete variable domain, with remaining parts taken from reference TRBV5-1 and TRBJ2-7, reads KAGVTQTPRYLIKTRGQQVTLSCSPISGHRSVSWYQQTPGQGLQFLFEYFSETQRNKGNFPGRFSGRQFSNSRSEMNVSTLELGDSALYLCASSLGGFSYEQYFGPGTRLTVT.